This TCR beta chain comes out of a study of blood T cell repertoires in COVID-19. At the level of the study: The study drew acute and convalescent COVID-19 samples from the United States, Italy and Spain. Nucleic acid was either cDNA or gDNA, and it came from T cells, B-cell-depleted T cells, or PBMCs.

Trimming removed 2 bases at V and 2 bases at J, with 9 bases between. Germline values: CDR1 MNHEY, CDR2 SMNVEV (reference sequence). The CDR3 has 14 residues. This clone has a handful of counts. The authors' processing: Using reference gene primer amplification, nucleated cell counts were estimated. Clones were sequenced by immunoSEQ multiplex PCR, and TCRdb holds only the in-frame ones, with some missing. V and J calls and clone size are those listed in that table; D and trimming were worked out from the DNA. The sample records 95,000 to 150,000 clones, about 93% being singletons. Patients of the Seattle cohort, enrolled during active infection, were followed longitudinally.

This clonotype originated in a man aged 45 to 65 with COVID-19, enrolled during active disease. The V call is TRBV27, the J call TRBJ2-5, with D maybe TRBD1 (5 bases). The sequenced material came from peripheral blood. CDR3 in amino acids: CASSLEQGQETQYF. In DNA, the CDR3 is TGTGCCAGCAGTTTAGAGCAGGGACAAGAGACCCAGTACTTC.